These T cell receptor beta chains were read from a single sample in a study of CD8 T cells in Susac syndrome. From the immunoSEQ multiplex PCR reads, TCRdb called clonotypes with MiXCR, one entry per CDR3 protein. The table lists 95,000 to 150,000 distinct CDR3 sequences, just under 95% of them singletons, with about 0.3% in the top ten. The sample consisted of CD8+ T cells from PBMCs. The receptor set was obtained from a human donor with Susac syndrome. The CDR3 runs from the conserved cysteine through the conserved F or W. The D gene is left open where the match is weak. Not every row has a clone size; where given, it reads once, few, many or a size class.

CDR3 length: 16
J gene: TRBJ2-3
V gene: TRBV29-1
D gene: TRBD2
clone size: NA
CDR3 protein: CSVGALGGGKTDTQYF
CDR3 DNA: TGCAGCGTCGGCGCTTTGGGCGGGGGTAAAACAGATACGCAGTATTTT

CDR3 length: 14
J gene: TRBJ2-5
V gene: TRBV3-1
D gene: NA
clone size: NA
CDR3 protein: CASLMGGSMETQYF
CDR3 DNA: TGTGCCAGCCTCATGGGGGGCAGTATGGAGACCCAGTACTTC

CDR3 length: 16
J gene: TRBJ1-2
V gene: TRBV20-1
D gene: TRBD1
clone size: NA
CDR3 protein: CSASGEGAIPNYGYTF
CDR3 DNA: TGCAGTGCTAGTGGGGAGGGGGCCATCCCCAACTATGGCTACACCTTC

CDR3 length: 15
J gene: TRBJ1-2
V gene: TRBV12-3/TRBV12-4
D gene: NA
clone size: NA
CDR3 protein: CASPTDPPIVDGYTF
CDR3 DNA: TGTGCCAGTCCCACGGATCCTCCGATAGTTGATGGCTACACCTTC

CDR3 length: 15
J gene: TRBJ1-5
V gene: TRBV7-8
D gene: NA
clone size: NA
CDR3 protein: CASSLRGGRNQPQHF
CDR3 DNA: TGTGCCAGCAGCTTAAGGGGTGGGCGCAATCAGCCCCAGCATTTT

CDR3 length: 15
J gene: TRBJ2-1
V gene: TRBV23-1
D gene: NA
clone size: NA
CDR3 protein: CASRMSRAAYNEQFF
CDR3 DNA: TGCGCCAGCAGAATGAGCAGGGCTGCCTACAATGAGCAGTTCTTC

CDR3 length: 14
J gene: TRBJ2-1
V gene: TRBV19
D gene: TRBD2
clone size: NA
CDR3 protein: CASSSGGAYNEQFF
CDR3 DNA: TGTGCCAGTTCTAGCGGGGGGGCCTACAATGAGCAGTTCTTC

CDR3 length: 14
J gene: TRBJ2-5
V gene: TRBV29-1
D gene: NA
clone size: NA
CDR3 protein: CSVEFPGSQETQYF
CDR3 DNA: TGCAGCGTTGAATTCCCGGGTAGCCAAGAGACCCAGTACTTC

CDR3 length: 14
J gene: TRBJ1-2
V gene: TRBV27
D gene: NA
clone size: NA
CDR3 protein: CASSLGRDNYGYTF
CDR3 DNA: TGTGCCAGCAGTTTGGGCAGGGACAACTATGGCTACACCTTC

CDR3 length: 13
J gene: TRBJ2-7
V gene: TRBV5-8
D gene: NA
clone size: NA
CDR3 protein: CASSEIGAYEQYF
CDR3 DNA: TGTGCCAGCAGCGAGATCGGGGCTTACGAGCAGTACTTC

CDR3 length: 14
J gene: TRBJ2-7
V gene: TRBV19
D gene: NA
clone size: NA
CDR3 protein: CASSIQQGYYEQYF
CDR3 DNA: TGTGCCAGTAGTATCCAGCAAGGGTACTACGAGCAGTACTTC

CDR3 length: 12
J gene: TRBJ1-2
V gene: TRBV29-1
D gene: TRBD1
clone size: NA
CDR3 protein: CSVTGTDYGYTF
CDR3 DNA: TGCAGCGTTACCGGGACAGACTATGGCTACACCTTC

CDR3 length: 14
J gene: TRBJ2-7
V gene: TRBV7-7
D gene: NA
clone size: NA
CDR3 protein: CASSLASGSHEQYF
CDR3 DNA: TGTGCTAGCAGCTTAGCCTCAGGGAGCCACGAGCAGTACTTC

CDR3 length: 11
J gene: TRBJ1-1
V gene: TRBV29-1
D gene: NA
clone size: NA
CDR3 protein: CSVQTGPEAFF
CDR3 DNA: TGCAGCGTCCAAACAGGACCTGAAGCTTTCTTT

CDR3 length: 14
J gene: TRBJ2-3
V gene: TRBV3-1
D gene: TRBD1
clone size: NA
CDR3 protein: CASSGGQGPITQYF
CDR3 DNA: TGTGCCAGCAGCGGGGGACAGGGTCCGATTACGCAGTATTTT

CDR3 length: 18
J gene: TRBJ2-1
V gene: TRBV6-5
D gene: TRBD2
clone size: NA
CDR3 protein: CASSYGASGGVIYNEQFF
CDR3 DNA: TGTGCCAGCAGTTACGGGGCTAGCGGGGGGGTTATTTACAATGAGCAGTTCTTC

CDR3 length: 13
J gene: TRBJ2-7
V gene: TRBV20-1
D gene: TRBD1
clone size: few
CDR3 protein: CSAPGQGDYEQYF
CDR3 DNA: TGCAGTGCTCCGGGACAGGGGGACTACGAGCAGTACTTC

CDR3 length: 17
J gene: TRBJ2-2
V gene: TRBV15
D gene: TRBD2
clone size: once
CDR3 protein: CATSRGAGGSNTGELFF
CDR3 DNA: TGTGCCACCAGCAGAGGAGCGGGGGGATCGAACACCGGGGAGCTGTTTTTT

CDR3 length: 17
J gene: TRBJ1-1
V gene: TRBV9
D gene: TRBD1
clone size: NA
CDR3 protein: CASSVATGGSFNTEAFF
CDR3 DNA: TGTGCCAGCAGCGTAGCCACAGGGGGTTCCTTCAACACTGAAGCTTTCTTT

CDR3 length: 14
J gene: TRBJ2-7
V gene: TRBV18
D gene: NA
clone size: NA
CDR3 protein: CASSPSVTGYEQYF
CDR3 DNA: TGTGCCAGCTCACCCTCGGTTACAGGGTACGAGCAGTACTTC

CDR3 length: 14
J gene: TRBJ2-1
V gene: TRBV11-3
D gene: TRBD1
clone size: NA
CDR3 protein: CASSWGQGDNEQFF
CDR3 DNA: TGTGCCAGCAGCTGGGGACAGGGGGACAATGAGCAGTTCTTC

CDR3 length: 14
J gene: TRBJ1-2
V gene: TRBV12-3/TRBV12-4
D gene: NA
clone size: NA
CDR3 protein: CASSPLDGGYGYTF
CDR3 DNA: TGTGCCAGCAGTCCCCTTGATGGTGGCTATGGCTACACCTTC

CDR3 length: 15
J gene: TRBJ1-2
V gene: TRBV14
D gene: TRBD1
clone size: NA
CDR3 protein: CASSASTGVGYGYTF
CDR3 DNA: TGTGCCAGCAGCGCCTCGACAGGGGTTGGCTATGGCTACACCTTC

CDR3 length: 14
J gene: TRBJ2-2
V gene: TRBV29-1
D gene: TRBD1
clone size: once
CDR3 protein: CSVGTGIGTGELFF
CDR3 DNA: TGCAGCGTTGGGACAGGGATTGGCACCGGGGAGCTGTTTTTT

CDR3 length: 15
J gene: TRBJ2-3
V gene: TRBV29-1
D gene: NA
clone size: NA
CDR3 protein: CSVERDITSTDTQYF
CDR3 DNA: TGCAGCGTTGAAAGGGACATTACTAGCACAGATACGCAGTATTTT

CDR3 length: 13
J gene: TRBJ2-7
V gene: TRBV5-1
D gene: NA
clone size: NA
CDR3 protein: CASSFTAGFEQYF
CDR3 DNA: TGCGCCAGCAGCTTTACTGCAGGGTTCGAGCAGTACTTC

CDR3 length: 15
J gene: TRBJ2-5
V gene: TRBV9
D gene: NA
clone size: NA
CDR3 protein: CASSVGGAVQETQYF
CDR3 DNA: TGTGCCAGCAGCGTAGGCGGAGCGGTCCAAGAGACCCAGTACTTC

CDR3 length: 15
J gene: TRBJ1-2
V gene: TRBV7-2
D gene: NA
clone size: once
CDR3 protein: CASSLVSGQNYGYTF
CDR3 DNA: TGTGCCAGCAGCTTAGTGTCCGGACAAAACTATGGCTACACCTTC

CDR3 length: 14
J gene: TRBJ2-3
V gene: TRBV12-3/TRBV12-4
D gene: NA
clone size: NA
CDR3 protein: CASSPRGKPDTQYF
CDR3 DNA: TGTGCCAGCAGTCCTCGGGGGAAACCAGATACGCAGTATTTT

CDR3 length: 14
J gene: TRBJ2-7
V gene: TRBV7-8
D gene: NA
clone size: NA
CDR3 protein: CASSIQEIAYEQYF
CDR3 DNA: TGTGCCAGCAGCATACAGGAGATCGCCTACGAGCAGTACTTC

CDR3 length: 16
J gene: TRBJ2-1
V gene: TRBV7-8
D gene: NA
clone size: once
CDR3 protein: CASSFAATSSYNEQFF
CDR3 DNA: TGTGCCAGCAGCTTTGCCGCGACTAGCTCCTACAATGAGCAGTTCTTC

CDR3 length: 15
J gene: TRBJ2-3
V gene: TRBV4-1
D gene: NA
clone size: NA
CDR3 protein: CASSQDRLAADTQYF
CDR3 DNA: TGCGCCAGCAGCCAAGATCGGCTAGCCGCAGATACGCAGTATTTT

CDR3 length: 16
J gene: TRBJ1-6
V gene: TRBV9
D gene: TRBD1
clone size: NA
CDR3 protein: CASSFRDRTSLSPLHF
CDR3 DNA: TGTGCCAGCAGCTTTCGGGACAGGACCTCCCTTTCACCCCTCCACTTT

CDR3 length: 12
J gene: TRBJ1-1
V gene: TRBV19
D gene: NA
clone size: NA
CDR3 protein: CASSSEGVVAFF
CDR3 DNA: TGTGCCAGTAGTTCGGAGGGGGTTGTGGCTTTCTTT

CDR3 length: 13
J gene: TRBJ1-1
V gene: TRBV6-5
D gene: NA
clone size: once
CDR3 protein: CASSYSGSLEAFF
CDR3 DNA: TGTGCCAGCAGTTACTCGGGAAGTCTTGAAGCTTTCTTT

CDR3 length: 11
J gene: TRBJ1-1
V gene: TRBV29-1
D gene: NA
clone size: NA
CDR3 protein: CSARPRTEAFF
CDR3 DNA: TGCAGCGCCCGTCCCAGGACTGAAGCTTTCTTT

CDR3 length: 13
J gene: TRBJ2-3
V gene: TRBV29-1
D gene: NA
clone size: NA
CDR3 protein: CSVGSGQPDTQYF
CDR3 DNA: TGCAGCGTGGGGTCTGGACAGCCAGATACGCAGTATTTT

CDR3 length: 16
J gene: TRBJ2-3
V gene: TRBV13
D gene: NA
clone size: NA
CDR3 protein: CASTRDGGGVPDTQYF
CDR3 DNA: TGTGCCAGCACCCGAGATGGGGGGGGCGTACCAGATACGCAGTATTTT

CDR3 length: 11
J gene: TRBJ1-1
V gene: TRBV15
D gene: NA
clone size: NA
CDR3 protein: CATARGPEAFF
CDR3 DNA: TGTGCCACCGCACGGGGACCTGAAGCTTTCTTT

CDR3 length: 13
J gene: TRBJ2-2
V gene: TRBV12-3/TRBV12-4
D gene: TRBD2
clone size: NA
CDR3 protein: CASSIAGDGELFF
CDR3 DNA: TGTGCCAGCAGTATAGCGGGGGACGGGGAGCTGTTTTTT

CDR3 length: 13
J gene: TRBJ2-1
V gene: TRBV4-1
D gene: NA
clone size: NA
CDR3 protein: CASSQAIYNEQFF
CDR3 DNA: TGCGCCAGCAGCCAAGCCATCTACAATGAGCAGTTCTTC

CDR3 length: 14
J gene: TRBJ2-3
V gene: TRBV29-1
D gene: TRBD1
clone size: NA
CDR3 protein: CNVVGQGGTDTQYF
CDR3 DNA: TGCAACGTTGTCGGACAGGGAGGCACAGATACGCAGTATTTT

CDR3 length: 14
J gene: TRBJ2-3
V gene: TRBV7-3
D gene: NA
clone size: NA
CDR3 protein: CASSLTPLTDTQYF
CDR3 DNA: TGTGCCAGCAGCTTAACCCCACTCACAGATACGCAGTATTTT

CDR3 length: 18
J gene: TRBJ2-1
V gene: TRBV23-1
D gene: TRBD1
clone size: NA
CDR3 protein: CASSQGGRQGPTYNEQFF
CDR3 DNA: TGCGCCAGCAGTCAAGGAGGTCGACAGGGCCCTACCTACAATGAGCAGTTCTTC

CDR3 length: 14
J gene: TRBJ1-1
V gene: TRBV20-1
D gene: TRBD1
clone size: NA
CDR3 protein: CSARVPGQGAEAFF
CDR3 DNA: TGCAGTGCTAGAGTCCCGGGACAGGGGGCTGAAGCTTTCTTT

CDR3 length: 14
J gene: TRBJ1-2
V gene: TRBV9
D gene: NA
clone size: NA
CDR3 protein: CASSAGHQQKGYTF
CDR3 DNA: TGTGCCAGCAGCGCGGGACACCAGCAGAAAGGCTACACCTTC

CDR3 length: 15
J gene: TRBJ2-7
V gene: TRBV7-9
D gene: NA
clone size: once
CDR3 protein: CASSSASGFALEQYF
CDR3 DNA: TGTGCCAGCAGTTCCGCCTCAGGGTTCGCCCTCGAGCAGTACTTC

CDR3 length: 15
J gene: TRBJ2-1
V gene: TRBV5-4
D gene: NA
clone size: NA
CDR3 protein: CASSLGQGTNNEQFF
CDR3 DNA: TGTGCCAGCAGCTTGGGGCAGGGGACGAACAATGAGCAGTTCTTC

CDR3 length: 16
J gene: TRBJ1-4
V gene: TRBV7-8
D gene: NA
clone size: NA
CDR3 protein: CASSLGGGRAGEKLFF
CDR3 DNA: TGTGCCAGCAGCTTAGGGGGAGGGAGGGCCGGGGAAAAACTGTTTTTT

CDR3 length: 15
J gene: TRBJ1-4
V gene: TRBV11-1
D gene: TRBD1
clone size: NA
CDR3 protein: CASSLNLQGDEKLFF
CDR3 DNA: TGTGCCAGCAGCTTGAATCTACAGGGGGATGAAAAACTGTTTTTT

CDR3 length: 13
J gene: TRBJ1-2
V gene: TRBV5-1
D gene: NA
clone size: NA
CDR3 protein: CASSLKINYGYTF
CDR3 DNA: TGCGCCAGCAGCTTAAAGATTAACTATGGCTACACCTTC